The 7 T cell receptor beta chains below come from one sample, sequenced in a study of T cells after yellow fever vaccination. TCRdb used MiXCR to reprocess the 5' RACE reads, holding one entry per CDR3 protein. The repertoire holds a few hundred thousand distinct CDR3 sequences, with roughly 8.4% as singletons. Material: PBMCs, obtained more than 40 days after the first yellow fever vaccination. All receptors come from a young man who received the YFV17D yellow fever vaccine.

This clonotype came up many times. The chain links TRBV12-3 or TRBV12-4 to TRBJ1-1; D remains ambiguous. This CDR3 contains 14 residues. Trimming took 5 bases from V and 0 from J, leaving 10 bases between them. CDR3 sequence: CASSPRTVNTEAFF. For the CDR3, the DNA is TGTGCCAGCAGTCCCCGGACGGTGAACACTGAAGCTTTCTTT.

This clonotype was picked up a small number of times. The CDR3 here is CASSLVGGGLGNEQFF. In nucleotides, the CDR3 is TGTGCCAGCAGCTTAGTGGGGGGGGGACTAGGCAATGAGCAGTTCTTC. The rearrangement joins TRBV7-8 to TRBJ2-1; TRBD2 matches at 8 bases. Losses at the gene ends were 1 base for V and 6 bases for J; bases not matched to a gene: 8. Germline loops: CDR1 SGHVS, CDR2 FQNEAQ. The CDR3 is made up of 16 amino acids.

This clonotype was seen at least ten times. The V call is TRBV7-2, the J call TRBJ2-1, with TRBD1 identical over 8 bases. Germline CDR1 SGHTA, CDR2 FQGNSA. J gave up 2 bases and V 6 bases, and 6 bases lay outside the gene matches. The CDR3 spans 15 residues. This CDR3 is CASRRDRGAYNEQFF. CDR3 DNA sequence: TGTGCCAGCAGGCGTGACAGGGGAGCCTACAATGAGCAGTTCTTC.

The J gene is TRBJ2-7, the V gene TRBV4-1; 7 bases line up with TRBD2. With 2 bases clipped from V and 2 bases from J, the junction kept 12 bases outside the gene matches. Looked up from germline, CDR1 is MGHRA and CDR2 is YSYEKL. The CDR3 runs to 17 residues. The CDR3 nucleotides are TGCGCCAGCAGCCAACCGGCCCTATCGGGGGGAACCTACGAGCAGTACTTC. It is translated as CASSQPALSGGTYEQYF.

This clonotype was picked up a small number of times. The chain joins TRBV6-1 to TRBJ2-1; TRBD1 matches at 11 bases. The CDR3 spans 14 residues. The V gene end was trimmed by 9 bases and the J gene end by 6 bases; junction bases not matched to a gene: 7. CDR1 is MNHNS and CDR2 is SASEGT in the germline V gene. In DNA, the CDR3 is TGTGCCAGTATCCGGGACAGGGGGATCAATGAGCAGTTCTTC. Its protein is CASIRDRGINEQFF.

This clonotype appeared a few times. The chain couples TRBV5-5 to TRBJ2-1; D is perhaps TRBD1 (6 bases). Per germline, CDR1 SGHKS and CDR2 YYEKEE (reference sequence). The V and J ends lost 0 bases and 9 bases respectively, with 13 bases between them. This CDR3 spans 14 amino acids. The DNA for the CDR3 is TGTGCCAGCAGCTTGGGGGGGCTAGGAAGTGAGCAGTTCTTC. It is translated as CASSLGGLGSEQFF.

This clonotype has a handful of counts. This chain joins TRBV20-1 and TRBJ2-5, with D possibly TRBD2 on 6 matching bases. CDR1 DFQATT and CDR2 SNEGSKA come from the germline V gene (reference sequence). This CDR3 is built from 13 residues. Trimming cost V 7 bases and J 5 bases, with 17 bases left between them. CDR3 region: CSVLPPEGETQYF. In DNA, the CDR3 is TGCAGTGTCCTACCTCCGGAGGGGGAGACCCAGTACTTC.